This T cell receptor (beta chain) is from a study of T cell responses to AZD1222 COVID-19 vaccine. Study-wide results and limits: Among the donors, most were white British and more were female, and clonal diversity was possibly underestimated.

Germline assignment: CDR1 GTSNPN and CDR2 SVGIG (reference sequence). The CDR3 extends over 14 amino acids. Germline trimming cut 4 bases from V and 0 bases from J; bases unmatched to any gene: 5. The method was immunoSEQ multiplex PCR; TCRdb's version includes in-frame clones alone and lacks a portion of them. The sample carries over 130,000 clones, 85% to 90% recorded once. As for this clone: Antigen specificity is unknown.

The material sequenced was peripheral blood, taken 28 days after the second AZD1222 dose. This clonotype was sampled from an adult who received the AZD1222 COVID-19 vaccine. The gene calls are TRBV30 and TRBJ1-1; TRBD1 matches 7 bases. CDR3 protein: CAWTRDSLNTEAFF. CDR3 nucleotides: TGTGCCTGGACCCGGGACAGCCTGAACACTGAAGCTTTCTTT. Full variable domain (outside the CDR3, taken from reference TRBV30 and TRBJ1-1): SQTIHQWPATLVQPVGSPLSLECTVEGTSNPNLYWYRQAAGRGLQLLFYSVGIGQISSEVPQNLSASRPQDRQFILSSKKLLLSDSGFYLCAWTRDSLNTEAFFGQGTRLTVV.